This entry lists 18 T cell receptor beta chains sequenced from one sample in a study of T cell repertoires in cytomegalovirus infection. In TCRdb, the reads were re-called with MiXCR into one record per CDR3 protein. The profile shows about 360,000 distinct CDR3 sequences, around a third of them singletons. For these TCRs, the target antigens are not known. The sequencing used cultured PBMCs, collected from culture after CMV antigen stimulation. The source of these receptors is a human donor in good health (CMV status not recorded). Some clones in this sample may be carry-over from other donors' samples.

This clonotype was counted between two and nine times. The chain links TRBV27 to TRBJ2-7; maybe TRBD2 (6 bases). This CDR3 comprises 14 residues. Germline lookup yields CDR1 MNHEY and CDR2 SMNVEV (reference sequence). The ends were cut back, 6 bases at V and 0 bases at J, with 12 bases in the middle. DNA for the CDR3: TGTGCCAGCAGGGATCACGGGAGCTCCTACGAGCAGTACGTC. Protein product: CASRDHGSSYEQYV.

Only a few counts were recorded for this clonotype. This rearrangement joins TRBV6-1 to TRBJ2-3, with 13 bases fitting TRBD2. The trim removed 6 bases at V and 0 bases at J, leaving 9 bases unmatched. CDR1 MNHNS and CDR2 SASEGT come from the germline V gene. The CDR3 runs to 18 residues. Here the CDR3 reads CASSQSGLAGMSTDTQYF. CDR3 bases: TGTGCCAGCAGCCAATCGGGACTAGCGGGAATGAGCACAGATACGCAGTATTTT.

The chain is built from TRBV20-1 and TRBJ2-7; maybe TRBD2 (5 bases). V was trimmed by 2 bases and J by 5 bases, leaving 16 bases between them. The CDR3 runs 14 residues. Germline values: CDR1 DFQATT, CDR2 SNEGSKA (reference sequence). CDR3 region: CSARRKLVGDEQYF. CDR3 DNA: TGCAGTGCTAGAAGGAAACTAGTTGGAGACGAGCAGTACTTC.

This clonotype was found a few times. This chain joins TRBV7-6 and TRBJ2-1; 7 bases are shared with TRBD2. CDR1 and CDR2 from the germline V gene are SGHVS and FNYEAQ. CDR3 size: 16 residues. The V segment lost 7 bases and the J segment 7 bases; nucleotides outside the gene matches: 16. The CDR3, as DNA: TGTGCCAGCACCTATAGACCCAGACTAGCTGAGAATGAGCAGTTCTTC. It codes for CASTYRPRLAENEQFF.

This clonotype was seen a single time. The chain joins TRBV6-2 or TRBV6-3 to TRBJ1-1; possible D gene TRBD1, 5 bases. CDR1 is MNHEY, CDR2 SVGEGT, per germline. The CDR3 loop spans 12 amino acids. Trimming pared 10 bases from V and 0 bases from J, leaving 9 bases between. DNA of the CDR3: TGTGCCACGACAGAGATGAACACTGAAGCTTTCTTT. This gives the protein CATTEMNTEAFF.

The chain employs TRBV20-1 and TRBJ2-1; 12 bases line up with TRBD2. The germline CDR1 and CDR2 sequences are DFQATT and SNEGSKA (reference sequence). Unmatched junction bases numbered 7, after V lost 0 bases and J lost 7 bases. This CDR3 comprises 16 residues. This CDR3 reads CSARDQTSGSLNEQFF. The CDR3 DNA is TGCAGTGCTAGAGATCAGACTAGCGGGAGCTTGAATGAGCAGTTCTTC.

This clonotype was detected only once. DNA for the CDR3: TGTGCCGCCAGTTCCTCGATCACAGATACGCAGTATTTT. Translation: CAASSSITDTQYF. The gene calls are TRBV19 and TRBJ2-3; D is unclear. Germline V CDR1 and CDR2: LNHDA, SQIVND (reference sequence). V lost 11 bases, J lost 2 bases, and 14 bases lay in between. CDR3 length equals 13 residues.

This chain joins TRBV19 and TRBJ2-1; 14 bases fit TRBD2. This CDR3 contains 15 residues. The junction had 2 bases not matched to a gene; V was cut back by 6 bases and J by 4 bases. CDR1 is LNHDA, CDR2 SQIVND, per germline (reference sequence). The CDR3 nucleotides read TGTGCCAGTAGGACTAGCGGGAGGGAGTACAATGAGCAGTTCTTC. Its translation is CASRTSGREYNEQFF.

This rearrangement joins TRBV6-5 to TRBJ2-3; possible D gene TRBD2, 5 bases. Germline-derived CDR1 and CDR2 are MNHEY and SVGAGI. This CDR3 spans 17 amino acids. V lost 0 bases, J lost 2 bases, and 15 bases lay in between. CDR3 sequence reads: CASSYSNLGESTDTQYF. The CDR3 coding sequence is TGTGCCAGCAGTTACTCTAATCTCGGGGAGTCCACAGATACGCAGTATTTT.

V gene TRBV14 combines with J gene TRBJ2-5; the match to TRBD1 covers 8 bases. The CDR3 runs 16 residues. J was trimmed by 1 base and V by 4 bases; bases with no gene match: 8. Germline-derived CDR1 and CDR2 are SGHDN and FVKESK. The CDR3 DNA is TGTGCCAGCAGCCCTCGGACAGGGATTTTCCAAGAGACCCAGTACTTC. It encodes CASSPRTGIFQETQYF.

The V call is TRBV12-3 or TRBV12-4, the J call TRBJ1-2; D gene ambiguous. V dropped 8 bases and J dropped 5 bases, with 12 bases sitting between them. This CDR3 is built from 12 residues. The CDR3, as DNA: TGTGCCAGCGCCGCAGGCCATTATGGCTACACCTTC. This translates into CASAAGHYGYTF.

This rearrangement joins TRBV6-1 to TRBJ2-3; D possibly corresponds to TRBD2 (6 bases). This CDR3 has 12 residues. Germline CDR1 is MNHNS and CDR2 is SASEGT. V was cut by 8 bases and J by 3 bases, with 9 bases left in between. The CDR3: CASAGGTDTQYF. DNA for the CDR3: TGTGCCAGCGCCGGGGGAACAGATACGCAGTATTTT.

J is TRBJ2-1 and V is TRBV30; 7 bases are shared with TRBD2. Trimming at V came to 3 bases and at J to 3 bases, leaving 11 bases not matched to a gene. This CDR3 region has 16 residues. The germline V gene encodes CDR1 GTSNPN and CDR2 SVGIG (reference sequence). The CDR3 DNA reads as TGTGCCTGGAGGCCTCTCCTTGGCGGGAGCTACAATGAGCAGTTCTTC. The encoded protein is CAWRPLLGGSYNEQFF.

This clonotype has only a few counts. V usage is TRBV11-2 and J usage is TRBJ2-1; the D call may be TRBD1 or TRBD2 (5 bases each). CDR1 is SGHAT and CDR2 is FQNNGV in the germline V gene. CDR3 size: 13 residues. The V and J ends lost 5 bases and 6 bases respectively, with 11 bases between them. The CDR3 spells CASSAGTGNEQFF. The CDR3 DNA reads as TGTGCCAGCAGCGCCGGGACCGGCAATGAGCAGTTCTTC.

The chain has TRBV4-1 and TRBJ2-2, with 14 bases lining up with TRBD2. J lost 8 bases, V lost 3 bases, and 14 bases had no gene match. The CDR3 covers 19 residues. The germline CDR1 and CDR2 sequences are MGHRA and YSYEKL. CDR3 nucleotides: TGCGCCAGCAGCCAGAAATTGGGACTAGCGGGGGCTGGTCGAGGGGAGCTGTTTTTT. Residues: CASSQKLGLAGAGRGELFF.

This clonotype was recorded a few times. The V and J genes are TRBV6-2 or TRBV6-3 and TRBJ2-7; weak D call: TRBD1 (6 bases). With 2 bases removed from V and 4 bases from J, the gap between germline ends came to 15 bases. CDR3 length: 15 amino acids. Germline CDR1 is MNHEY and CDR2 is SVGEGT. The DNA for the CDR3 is TGTGCCAGCAGTTACAGCACAGGGATCGGATACGAGCAGTACTTC. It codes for CASSYSTGIGYEQYF.

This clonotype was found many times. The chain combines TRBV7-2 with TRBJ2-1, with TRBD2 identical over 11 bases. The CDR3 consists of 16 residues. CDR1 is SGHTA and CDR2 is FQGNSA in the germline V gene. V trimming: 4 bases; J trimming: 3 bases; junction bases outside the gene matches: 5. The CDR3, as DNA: TGTGCCAGCAGCTCCGGGACTAGCGGCTACTACAATGAGCAGTTCTTC. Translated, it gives CASSSGTSGYYNEQFF.

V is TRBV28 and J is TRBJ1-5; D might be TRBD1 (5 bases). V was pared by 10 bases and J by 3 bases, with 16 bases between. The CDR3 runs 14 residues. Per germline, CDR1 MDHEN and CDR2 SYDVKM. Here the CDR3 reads CATSGPLSNQPQHF. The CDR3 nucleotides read TGTGCCACCTCGGGACCGTTATCCAATCAGCCCCAGCATTTT.